The 19 T cell receptor beta chains below all came from one sample that was sequenced in a study of T cell responses to AZD1222 COVID-19 vaccine. Profiled with immunoSEQ multiplex PCR; TCRdb holds only in-frame clones, not every one. The sample includes 90,000 to 120,000 clones, around 91% of them seen just once. The specimen comprised peripheral blood, sampled on day 0 of AZD1222 vaccination. These TCRs come from an adult in good health.

This chain joins TRBV7-2 and TRBJ2-1, with 12 positions matching TRBD2. The CDR3 has 15 residues. Looked up from germline, CDR1 is SGHTA and CDR2 is FQGNSA. The junction had 1 base not matched to a gene; V was cut back by 5 bases and J by 2 bases. CDR3 DNA sequence: TGTGCCAGCAGCCCTAGCGGGGGGGCCTACAATGAGCAGTTCTTC. This encodes CASSPSGGAYNEQFF. Together with reference TRBV7-2 and TRBJ2-1, the CDR3 gives the full variable domain: GAGVSQSPSNKVTEKGKDVELRCDPISGHTALYWYRQSLGQGLEFLIYFQGNSAPDKSGLPSDRFSAERTGGSVSTLTIQRTQQEDSAVYLCASSPSGGAYNEQFFGPGTRLTVL.

The chain recombines TRBV13 with TRBJ2-7, with 8 bases aligning to TRBD1. V lost 1 base and J lost 3; bases outside the gene matches: 5. The CDR3 is 15 amino acids. The germline V gene has CDR1 PRHDT and CDR2 FYEKMQ (reference sequence). The CDR3 here is CASSLVGQGVYEQYF. The CDR3 DNA reads as TGTGCCAGCAGCTTAGTTGGACAGGGAGTCTACGAGCAGTACTTC.

The V call is TRBV25-1, the J call TRBJ1-5; the D gene is possibly TRBD1 (5 bases). The CDR3 has 17 amino acids. Trimming stripped 7 bases from V and 4 bases from J, with 23 bases between. The germline gives CDR1 MGHDK, CDR2 SYGVNS. The CDR3 sequence: CASTLIGRDGLNQPQHF. The CDR3 bases are TGTGCCAGCACCCTAATCGGGAGGGACGGGCTTAATCAGCCCCAGCATTTT.

This chain links TRBV6-5 with TRBJ2-7; 7 bases agree with TRBD1. Looked up from germline, CDR1 is MNHEY and CDR2 is SVGAGI. The length of the CDR3 is 15 residues. V was clipped by 1 base and J by 0 bases; unmatched bases: 3. The CDR3 bases are TGTGCCAGCAGTTACTGGGGGACAGACTCCTACGAGCAGTACTTC. Protein sequence: CASSYWGTDSYEQYF.

This clone was detected only once. The rearrangement joins TRBV3-1 (or the pseudogene TRBV3-2) to TRBJ2-7; a weak D match, TRBD2 (6 bases). CDR1 is LGHDT, CDR2 YNNKEL, per germline (reference sequence). V gave up 3 bases and J gave up 10 bases, with 13 bases separating them. This CDR3 comprises 12 residues. CDR3 sequence reads: CASSQAGSLQYF. DNA of the CDR3: TGTGCCAGCAGCCAGGCCGGGAGCCTCCAGTACTTC.

The chain joins TRBV30 to TRBJ1-4; no reliable D call. V was shortened by 5 bases and J by 5 bases, with 9 bases between the two germline ends. Germline loops: CDR1 GTSNPN, CDR2 SVGIG (reference sequence). CDR3 length: 12 residues. The CDR3 region is CAWENGNEKLFF. In DNA, the CDR3 is TGTGCCTGGGAGAACGGCAATGAAAAACTGTTTTTT.

The chain joins TRBV12-5 to TRBJ2-3; 7 bases are a match to TRBD2. With 0 bases clipped from V and 5 bases from J, the junction kept 5 bases outside the gene matches. The CDR3 has 15 amino acids. Germline V gene lookup returns CDR1 LGHNT and CDR2 FRNRAP. CDR3 loop: CASGLVRGEIDTQYF. CDR3 sequence (DNA): TGTGCTAGTGGTTTGGTACGGGGGGAGATAGATACGCAGTATTTT. The whole variable domain, filled in from reference TRBV12-5 and TRBJ2-3, reads DARVTQTPRHKVTEMGQEVTMRCQPILGHNTVFWYRQTMMQGLELLAYFRNRAPLDDSGMPKDRFSAEMPDATLATLKIQPSEPRDSAVYFCASGLVRGEIDTQYFGPGTRLTVL.

The chain couples TRBV4-3 to TRBJ1-2, with D unclear. CDR1 and CDR2 (germline): LGHNA, YSLEER. Trimming pared 0 bases from V and 3 bases from J, leaving 8 bases between. The CDR3 length is 14 residues. In DNA form, the CDR3 reads TGCGCCAGCAGCCAAGAGAGGGAGTACTATGGCTACACCTTC. Residues: CASSQEREYYGYTF.

The rearrangement links TRBV6-1 to TRBJ2-7; perhaps TRBD2 as D (5 bases). Trimming stripped 0 bases from V and 4 bases from J, with 19 bases between. Germline V gene lookup returns CDR1 MNHNS and CDR2 SASEGT. The CDR3 sequence is 17 residues long. CDR3 nucleotides: TGTGCCAGCAGTGAAGCGCTAGTATGGACTCCTAATTACGAGCAGTACTTC. Protein product: CASSEALVWTPNYEQYF.

In regard to this clone: Other nucleotide sequences from this sample produce the same CDR3. The chain combines TRBV18 with TRBJ1-2, with TRBD1 as a possible D gene (5 bases). V was pared by 3 bases and J by 0 bases, with 11 bases between. From germline, CDR1 is KGHSH and CDR2 LQKENI. The CDR3 length is 15 residues. CDR3 residues: CASSPSGGANYGYTF. CDR3 coding DNA: TGTGCCAGCTCACCGTCCGGGGGAGCTAACTATGGCTACACCTTC.

The genes are TRBV15 and TRBJ2-7; 10 bases fit TRBD1. The V and J ends lost 3 bases and 3 bases, in that order; junction bases with no gene match: 2. The germline gives CDR1 LNHNV, CDR2 YYDKDF (reference sequence). There are 14 residues in the CDR3. This CDR3 is CATSRDRGFYEQYF. The CDR3, as DNA: TGTGCCACCAGCAGGGACAGGGGGTTCTACGAGCAGTACTTC.

The V call is TRBV10-1, the J call TRBJ2-3; 15 nucleotides align to TRBD2. Losses at the gene ends were 3 bases for V and 3 bases for J; bases not matched to a gene: 4. The germline gives CDR1 WNHNN, CDR2 SYGVQD (reference sequence). This CDR3 contains 17 residues. In DNA form, the CDR3 reads TGCGCCAGCAGTGAAAACGGACTAGCGGGGGGGACAGATACGCAGTATTTT. Encoded protein: CASSENGLAGGTDTQYF.

This chain links TRBV5-5 with TRBJ1-2, with 7 bases lining up with TRBD1. CDR3 size: 12 residues. The ends lost 0 bases at V and 8 bases at J; junction bases unmatched: 1. Germline assignment: CDR1 SGHKS and CDR2 YYEKEE (reference sequence). The CDR3 nucleotides read TGTGCCAGCAGCTTGGGGACAGGCGGCTACACCTTC. Protein product: CASSLGTGGYTF. The full variable domain, rest sourced from reference TRBV5-5 and TRBJ1-2, is DAGVTQSPTHLIKTRGQQVTLRCSPISGHKSVSWYQQVLGQGPQFIFQYYEKEERGRGNFPDRFSARQFPNYSSELNVNALLLGDSALYLCASSLGTGGYTFGSGTRLTVV.

Here the CDR3 DNA reads TGTGCCAGCAGCTTGGGCTCCTATAATTCACCCCTCCACTTT. This sequence encodes CASSLGSYNSPLHF. The chain has TRBV7-9 and TRBJ1-6; D unclear. The CDR3 consists of 14 residues. With 3 bases removed from V and 0 bases from J, the gap between germline ends came to 3 bases. Germline CDR1 and CDR2: SEHNR and FQNEAQ (reference sequence).

The CDR3 DNA follows: TGCGCCAGCACCGCCCCGTGCCGGGACTTATTTTCTAGCACAGATACGCAGTATTTT. Translated, it gives CASTAPCRDLFSSTDTQYF. The chain carries TRBV10-1 and TRBJ2-3; tentative D call: TRBD2 (6 bases). The germline gives CDR1 WNHNN, CDR2 SYGVQD (reference sequence). CDR3 length equals 19 residues. With 7 bases removed from V and 0 bases from J, the gap between germline ends came to 26 bases.

This clone came up once. The CDR3 DNA is TGTGCCAGCCAGCGGGGGGAAGGCTACACCTTC. It is translated as CASQRGEGYTF. The rearrangement uses TRBV2 and TRBJ1-2, with D maybe TRBD1 (5 bases). The V end lost 8 bases, the J end lost 8 bases, and 12 bases lay between the germline ends. CDR1 and CDR2 (germline): SNHLY, FYNNEI. The CDR3 totals 11 residues.

V and J are TRBV6-2 or TRBV6-3 and TRBJ2-5; 11 positions agree with TRBD2. Germline V gene data show CDR1 as MNHEY and CDR2 as SVGEGT. V shed 4 bases and J 1 base; nucleotides not matched to a gene: 5. CDR3 size: 16 residues. The CDR3: CASSSGLAGSQETQYF. The CDR3 DNA reads as TGTGCCAGCAGTTCAGGACTAGCGGGTAGCCAAGAGACCCAGTACTTC.

V usage is TRBV9 and J usage is TRBJ2-5; D might be TRBD2 (5 bases). V dropped 2 bases and J dropped 2 bases, with 13 bases sitting between them. The CDR3 totals 15 residues. Per germline, CDR1 SGDLS and CDR2 YYNGEE. CDR3 nucleotides: TGTGCCAGCAGCGTCGCGGCGGGCGGACAAGAGACCCAGTACTTC. It encodes CASSVAAGGQETQYF.

V is TRBV5-4 and J is TRBJ2-4, with D possibly matching TRBD2 (5 bases). Germline CDR1 SGHNT, CDR2 YYREEE (reference sequence). There are 13 residues in the CDR3. Trimming pared 4 bases from V and 8 bases from J, leaving 13 bases between. The DNA for the CDR3 is TGTGCCAGCAGCATCCCAAAGGGAGACATTCAGTACTTC. Its translation: CASSIPKGDIQYF.